This TCR beta chain is drawn from a study of circulating and synovial CD4+ cells in juvenile arthritis. Study observations and caveats: Circulating pathogenic-like lymphocytes shared a substantially higher fraction of CDR3 sequences with synovium than bulk blood. These repertoires were less diverse than bulk blood CD4 repertoires.

A remark on this clone: No antigen is known for it.

Trimming took off 2 bases at V and 0 bases at J, with 10 bases between the two ends. Germline CDR1 and CDR2: SGHNT and YYREEE (reference sequence). The CDR3 runs to 15 residues. Produced via immunoSEQ multiplex PCR; TCRdb's table is partial and in-frame only. Of 30,000 to 40,000 clones in the sample, around 96% are singletons; the top ten hold 0.68%. Sequencing input: CD4+ T cells from blood. This chain uses TRBV5-4 with TRBJ2-3; possibly TRBD2 for D (6 bases). This clonotype was sampled from a human donor with juvenile idiopathic arthritis. CDR3 sequence reads: CASSFGGVSTDTQYF. The CDR3 nucleotides are TGTGCCAGCAGCTTCGGGGGAGTCAGCACAGATACGCAGTATTTT. The full variable domain, in which reference TRBV5-4 and TRBJ2-3 provide the parts outside the CDR3, is ETGVTQSPTHLIKTRGQQVTLRCSSQSGHNTVSWYQQALGQGPQFIFQYYREEENGRGNFPPRFSGLQFPNYSSELNVNALELDDSALYLCASSFGGVSTDTQYFGPGTRLTVL.